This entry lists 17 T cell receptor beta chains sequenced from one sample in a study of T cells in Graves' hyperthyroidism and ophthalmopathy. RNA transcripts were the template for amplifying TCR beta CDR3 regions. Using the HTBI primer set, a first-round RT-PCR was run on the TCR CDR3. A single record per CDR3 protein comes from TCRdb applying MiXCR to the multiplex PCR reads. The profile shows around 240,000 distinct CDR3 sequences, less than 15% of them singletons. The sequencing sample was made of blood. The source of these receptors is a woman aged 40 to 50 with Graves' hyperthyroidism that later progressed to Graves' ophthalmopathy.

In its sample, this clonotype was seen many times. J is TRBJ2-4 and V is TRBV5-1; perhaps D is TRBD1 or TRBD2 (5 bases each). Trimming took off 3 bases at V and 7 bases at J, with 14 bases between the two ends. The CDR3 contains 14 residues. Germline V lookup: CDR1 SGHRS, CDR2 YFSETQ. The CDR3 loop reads CASSWGSRGNIQYF. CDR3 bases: TGCGCCAGCAGCTGGGGGTCCCGAGGGAACATTCAGTACTTC.

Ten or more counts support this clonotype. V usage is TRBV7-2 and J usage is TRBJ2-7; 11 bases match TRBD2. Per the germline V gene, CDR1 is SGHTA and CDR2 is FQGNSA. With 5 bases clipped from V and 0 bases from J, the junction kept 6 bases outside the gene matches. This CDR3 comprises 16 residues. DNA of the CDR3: TGTGCCAGCAGCCCCATAGCGGGAGGGAGCTCCTACGAGCAGTACTTC. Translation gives CASSPIAGGSSYEQYF. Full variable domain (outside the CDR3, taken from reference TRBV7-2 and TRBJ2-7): GAGVSQSPSNKVTEKGKDVELRCDPISGHTALYWYRQSLGQGLEFLIYFQGNSAPDKSGLPSDRFSAERTGGSVSTLTIQRTQQEDSAVYLCASSPIAGGSSYEQYFGPGTRLTVT.

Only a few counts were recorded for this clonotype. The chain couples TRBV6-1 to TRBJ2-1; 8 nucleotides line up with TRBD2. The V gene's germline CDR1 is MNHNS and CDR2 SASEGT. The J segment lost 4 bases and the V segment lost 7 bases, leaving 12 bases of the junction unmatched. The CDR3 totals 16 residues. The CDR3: CASTTTLRGGYNEQFF. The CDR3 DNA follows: TGTGCCAGCACCACCACACTCCGGGGGGGGTACAATGAGCAGTTCTTC.

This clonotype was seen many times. This CDR3 is CASSASGSSQYF. The DNA for the CDR3 is TGTGCCAGCAGCGCTAGCGGGAGTTCGCAGTATTTT. The V gene is TRBV11-2, the J gene TRBJ2-3; the match to TRBD2 covers 10 bases. The V and J ends lost 5 bases and 10 bases, in that order; junction bases with no gene match: 3. Germline CDR1 is SGHAT and CDR2 is FQNNGV. The CDR3 loop spans 12 amino acids.

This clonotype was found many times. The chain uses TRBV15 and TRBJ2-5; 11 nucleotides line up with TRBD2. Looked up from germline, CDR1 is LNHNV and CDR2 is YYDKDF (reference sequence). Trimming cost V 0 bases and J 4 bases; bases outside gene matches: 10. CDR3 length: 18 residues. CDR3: CATSRELAGGGYGETQYF. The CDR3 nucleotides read TGTGCCACCAGCAGAGAGCTAGCGGGAGGAGGTTACGGAGAGACCCAGTACTTC.

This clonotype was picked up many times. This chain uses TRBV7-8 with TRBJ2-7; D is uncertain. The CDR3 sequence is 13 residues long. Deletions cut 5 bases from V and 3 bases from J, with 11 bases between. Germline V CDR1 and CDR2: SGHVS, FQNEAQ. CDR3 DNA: TGTGCCAGCAGCCCGGCCGCGGTCTACGAGCAGTACTTC. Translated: CASSPAAVYEQYF.

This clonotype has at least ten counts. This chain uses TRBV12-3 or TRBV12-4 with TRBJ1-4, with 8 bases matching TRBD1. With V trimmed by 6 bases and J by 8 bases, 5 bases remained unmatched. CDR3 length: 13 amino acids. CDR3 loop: CASRPGTGEKLFF. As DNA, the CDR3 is TGTGCCAGCAGACCGGGGACAGGAGAAAAACTGTTTTTT.

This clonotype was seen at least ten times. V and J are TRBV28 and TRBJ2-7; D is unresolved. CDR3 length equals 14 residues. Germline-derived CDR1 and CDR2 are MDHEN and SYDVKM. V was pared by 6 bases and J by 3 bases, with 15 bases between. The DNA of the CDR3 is TGTGCCAGCAGCCCACTTGTTAGATTCTACGAGCAGTACTTC. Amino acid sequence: CASSPLVRFYEQYF.

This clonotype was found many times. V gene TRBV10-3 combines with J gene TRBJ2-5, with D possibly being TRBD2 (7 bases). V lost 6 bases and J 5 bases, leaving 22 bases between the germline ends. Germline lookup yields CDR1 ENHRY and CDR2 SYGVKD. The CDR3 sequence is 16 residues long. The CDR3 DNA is TGTGCCATCAGCGCGGCAGTAGGGGGGGGATGGGAGACCCAGTACTTC. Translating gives CAISAAVGGGWETQYF.

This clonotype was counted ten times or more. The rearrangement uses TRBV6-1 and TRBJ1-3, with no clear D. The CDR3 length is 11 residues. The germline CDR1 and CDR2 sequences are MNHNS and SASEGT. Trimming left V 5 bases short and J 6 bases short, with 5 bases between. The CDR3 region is CASSSVNTIYF. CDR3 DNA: TGTGCCAGCAGTTCGGTAAACACCATATATTTT.

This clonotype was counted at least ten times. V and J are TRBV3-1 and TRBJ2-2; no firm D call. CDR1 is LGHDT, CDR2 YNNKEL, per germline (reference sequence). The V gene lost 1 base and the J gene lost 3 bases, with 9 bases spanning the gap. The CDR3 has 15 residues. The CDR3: CASSQVGFDTGELFF. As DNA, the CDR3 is TGTGCCAGCAGCCAAGTTGGGTTCGACACCGGGGAGCTGTTTTTT. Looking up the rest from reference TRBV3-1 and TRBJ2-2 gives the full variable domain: DTAVSQTPKYLVTQMGNDKSIKCEQNLGHDTMYWYKQDSKKFLKIMFSYNNKELIINETVPNRFSPKSPDKAHLNLHINSLELGDSAVYFCASSQVGFDTGELFFGEGSRLTVL.

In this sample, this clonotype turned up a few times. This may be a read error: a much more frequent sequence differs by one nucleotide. The CDR3 DNA is TGTGCCAGCAGACTTGGGGACAGCCGTAACTATGGCTACACCTTC. Translated: CASRLGDSRNYGYTF. The gene calls are TRBV28 and TRBJ1-2; TRBD1 matches at 7 bases. The CDR3 is 15 amino acids. Germline V CDR1 and CDR2: MDHEN, SYDVKM. Trimming removed 6 bases from V and 1 base from J; junction bases left unmatched: 8.

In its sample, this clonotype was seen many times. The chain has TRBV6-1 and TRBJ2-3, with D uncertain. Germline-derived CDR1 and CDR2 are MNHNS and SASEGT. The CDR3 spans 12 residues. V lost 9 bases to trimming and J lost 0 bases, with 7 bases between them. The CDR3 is CASISSTDTQYF. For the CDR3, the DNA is TGTGCCAGTATTTCTAGCACAGATACGCAGTATTTT.

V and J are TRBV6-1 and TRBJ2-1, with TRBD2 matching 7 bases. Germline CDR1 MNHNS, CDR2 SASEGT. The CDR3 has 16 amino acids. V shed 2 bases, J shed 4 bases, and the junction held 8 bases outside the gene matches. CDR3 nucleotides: TGTGCCAGCAGTGAATCCCTAGCGGATCCTTACAATGAGCAGTTCTTC. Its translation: CASSESLADPYNEQFF.

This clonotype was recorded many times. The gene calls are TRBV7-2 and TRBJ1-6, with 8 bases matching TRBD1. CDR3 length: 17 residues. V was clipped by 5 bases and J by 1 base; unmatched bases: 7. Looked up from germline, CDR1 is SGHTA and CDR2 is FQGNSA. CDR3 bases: TGTGCCAGCAGCCCCCAGGGGGCAGGGTCCTATAATTCACCCCTCCACTTT. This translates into CASSPQGAGSYNSPLHF.

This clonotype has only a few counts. The CDR3 bases are TGTGCCAGCAGTTTGGGTAGCGAGCAGTACTTC. The encoded protein is CASSLGSEQYF. The genes are TRBV27 and TRBJ2-7; D is unresolved. V was cut by 3 bases and J by 6 bases, with 6 bases left in between. CDR1 and CDR2 (germline): MNHEY, SMNVEV (reference sequence). This CDR3 contains 11 residues.

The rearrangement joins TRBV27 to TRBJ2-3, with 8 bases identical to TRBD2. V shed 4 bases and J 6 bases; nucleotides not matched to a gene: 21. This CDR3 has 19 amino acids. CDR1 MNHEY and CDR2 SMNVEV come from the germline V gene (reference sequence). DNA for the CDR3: TGTGCCAGCAGTTCCGCCCCCGGCGCGGCGGGAGGACGGTGGGATACGCAGTATTTT. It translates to CASSSAPGAAGGRWDTQYF.